This T cell receptor beta chain was captured in a study of shared clonotypes between healthy human individuals. General study points: The study sampled only blood, and tissue repertoires likely differ.

On this clone itself: Its antigen is unidentified.

Germline CDR1 reads MDHEN; CDR2 reads SYDVKM. J was trimmed by 3 bases and V by 6 bases; bases with no gene match: 12. The CDR3 extends over 18 amino acids. Assay: immunoSEQ multiplex PCR; the TCRdb copy retains only in-frame clones and omits some. The table has some 2.3 million clones, just over 90% seen once. The chain carries TRBV28 and TRBJ2-3, with 13 positions matching TRBD2. The receptor was derived from a man aged 18 to 29 in good health. Some clones in this sample may be carry-over from other donors' samples. Sequencing was carried out using naive CD4+ T cells from PBMCs. Subset in this sample: CD45RA+ positively selected. The chain's CDR3 is CASRPGTGTSGETDTQYF. CDR3 nucleotides: TGTGCCAGCAGGCCAGGGACAGGGACTAGCGGGGAAACAGATACGCAGTATTTT.